The source of this T cell receptor beta chain is a study of blood T cell repertoires in COVID-19. Whole-study context: COVID-19 samples from acute and convalescent phases originated in the United States, Italy and Spain. T cells, B-cell-depleted T cells, or PBMCs supplied cDNA or gDNA.

This CDR3 region has 16 residues. The ends were cut back, 1 base at V and 0 bases at J, with 10 bases in the middle. Germline assignment: CDR1 LGHNA and CDR2 YNFKEQ. Generated by immunoSEQ multiplex PCR, the TCRdb table keeps only in-frame clones and is missing some. The data show more than 130,000 clones, under 90% seen once. The receptor was derived from a woman over 75 in a cohort sampled during active or convalescent COVID-19. The V and J genes are TRBV4-2 and TRBJ2-4; no reliable D call. Sequenced sample: peripheral blood. CDR3 loop: CASSQALPVAKNIQYF. The CDR3 DNA follows: TGTGCCAGCAGCCAAGCACTACCCGTAGCCAAAAACATTCAGTACTTC.